The entry below gives a single TCR beta chain sequence along with its context. These data originate in a study of T cell changes during pregnancy in multiple sclerosis. Libraries were prepared by immunoSEQ multiplex PCR; TCRdb keeps only in-frame clonotypes and omits some of them. In the table there are 60,000 to 75,000 clones, roughly 92% of which are singletons. The CDR3 has 15 amino acids. Trimming took 1 base from V and 1 from J, leaving 8 bases between them. CDR1 SGHTA and CDR2 FQGNSA come from the germline V gene. The sequence derives from a female donor with multiple sclerosis, enrolled in a pregnancy study. The chain joins TRBV7-2 to TRBJ2-1; weak D call: TRBD2 (6 bases). The sequences come from peripheral blood, collected in the second trimester of pregnancy. The CDR3: CASSLEGGSYNEQFF. Here the CDR3 DNA reads TGTGCCAGCAGCTTAGAGGGAGGATCCTACAATGAGCAGTTCTTC.